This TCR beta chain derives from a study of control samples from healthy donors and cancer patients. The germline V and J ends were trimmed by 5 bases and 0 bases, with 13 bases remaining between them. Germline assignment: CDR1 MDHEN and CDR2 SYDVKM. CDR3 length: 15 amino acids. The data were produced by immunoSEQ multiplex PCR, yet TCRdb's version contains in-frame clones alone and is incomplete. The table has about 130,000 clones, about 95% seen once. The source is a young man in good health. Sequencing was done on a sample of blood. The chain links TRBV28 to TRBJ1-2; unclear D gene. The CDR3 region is CASSLYRDPNYGYTF. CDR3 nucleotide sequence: TGTGCCAGCAGTCTCTACCGCGATCCTAACTATGGCTACACCTTC.